These 26 T cell receptor beta chains were sequenced from one sample in a study of OX40 agonist ivuxolimab in advanced cancers. Clones were read by immunoSEQ multiplex PCR, and TCRdb kept only the in-frame ones, dropping some. The sample has some 98,000 clones, 91% seen once; the top ten hold roughly 0.31%. Specimen: CD4+ or CD8+ T cells sorted from blood, collected in a trial of the OX40 agonist ivuxolimab. Receptors originate from an adult with an advanced solid tumor such as melanoma, head and neck, liver or kidney cancer.

This chain uses TRBV7-6 with TRBJ2-3; D unresolved. The CDR3 loop spans 11 amino acids. Per the germline V gene, CDR1 is SGHVS and CDR2 is FNYEAQ. Trimming left V 3 bases short and J 6 bases short, with 4 bases between. CDR3 DNA sequence: TGTGCCAGCAGCTTCGGGGATACGCAGTATTTT. Residues: CASSFGDTQYF.

The chain combines TRBV5-6 with TRBJ1-5; D is possibly TRBD1 (5 bases). Trimming cost V 1 base and J 2 bases, with 16 bases left between them. Germline lookup yields CDR1 SGHDT and CDR2 YYEEEE. This CDR3 spans 17 amino acids. The DNA of the CDR3 is TGTGCCAGCAGCTTGAGGACAAGTCACCCAGGCAATCAGCCCCAGCATTTT. The encoded protein is CASSLRTSHPGNQPQHF.

The rearrangement links TRBV10-3 to TRBJ1-4; D remains unclear. The CDR3 runs to 16 residues. Germline V gene data show CDR1 as ENHRY and CDR2 as SYGVKD. V was clipped by 0 bases and J by 10 bases, with 18 bases between them. The CDR3 spells CAISESIWGRGGKLFF. In DNA form, the CDR3 reads TGTGCCATCAGTGAGTCGATTTGGGGAAGAGGTGGAAAACTGTTTTTT.

The genes are TRBV4-2 and TRBJ2-5; 10 bases agree with TRBD2. CDR3 length: 17 residues. The germline V gene encodes CDR1 LGHNA and CDR2 YNFKEQ. The junction had 9 bases not matched to a gene; V was cut back by 1 base and J by 4 bases. The CDR3 sequence is CASSQAPIAGGTETQYF. The CDR3 coding sequence is TGTGCCAGCAGCCAAGCCCCCATAGCGGGAGGTACAGAGACCCAGTACTTC.

The DNA for the CDR3 is TGTGCCAGCACAGACCTAAGCGGGGTTTACAATGAGCAGTTCTTC. It is translated as CASTDLSGVYNEQFF. The chain joins TRBV6-5 to TRBJ2-1, with 7 bases identical to TRBD2. The CDR3 runs 15 residues. Germline values: CDR1 MNHEY, CDR2 SVGAGI. Trimming removed 7 bases from V and 4 bases from J; junction bases left unmatched: 10.

The rearrangement links TRBV28 to TRBJ2-7; D not certain. CDR3 length: 14 amino acids. V dropped 6 bases and J dropped 3 bases, with 15 bases sitting between them. The germline V gene encodes CDR1 MDHEN and CDR2 SYDVKM. As DNA, the CDR3 is TGTGCCAGCAGGCCCCGGGCCTCCCGCTACGAGCAGTACTTC. Translated: CASRPRASRYEQYF. Combining the CDR3 with reference TRBV28 and TRBJ2-7 gives the whole variable domain DVKVTQSSRYLVKRTGEKVFLECVQDMDHENMFWYRQDPGLGLRLIYFSYDVKMKEKGDIPEGYSVSREKKERFSLILESASTNQTSMYLCASRPRASRYEQYFGPGTRLTVT.

The chain is built from TRBV7-2 and TRBJ2-1; TRBD2 aligns across 10 bases. Losses at the gene ends were 1 base for V and 8 bases for J; bases not matched to a gene: 8. The CDR3 extends over 16 amino acids. Germline V gene sequence: CDR1 SGHTA, CDR2 FQGNSA. CDR3 in DNA: TGTGCCAGCAGCTTAGGGTCCAGCGGGAGGGTCGATGAGCAGTTCTTC. This codes for CASSLGSSGRVDEQFF.

The chain uses TRBV6-1 and TRBJ1-1, with D unresolved. The CDR3 loop spans 16 amino acids. With 2 bases removed from V and 0 bases from J, the gap between germline ends came to 13 bases. Per germline, CDR1 MNHNS and CDR2 SASEGT. The CDR3 coding sequence is TGTGCCAGCAGTGAATTCGGTGGCAGTATGAACACTGAAGCTTTCTTT. Encoded protein: CASSEFGGSMNTEAFF.

V gene TRBV5-1 combines with J gene TRBJ2-3, with D perhaps TRBD1 (5 bases). Trimming took 1 base from V and 2 from J, leaving 17 bases between them. There are 17 residues in the CDR3. CDR1 and CDR2 from the germline V gene are SGHRS and YFSETQ. The CDR3: CASSLQGPQMTTDTQYF. In DNA, the CDR3 is TGCGCCAGCAGCTTGCAGGGTCCACAGATGACCACAGATACGCAGTATTTT.

This chain links TRBV4-1 with TRBJ1-4; perhaps TRBD1 as D (6 bases). The length of the CDR3 is 18 residues. V lost 2 bases and J lost 0, with 16 bases in between. CDR1 is MGHRA and CDR2 is YSYEKL in the germline V gene. In DNA, the CDR3 is TGCGCCAGCAGCCAACTCAGGGGCCTTGGTGCAACTAATGAAAAACTGTTTTTT. Translated, it gives CASSQLRGLGATNEKLFF.

The rearrangement uses TRBV6-6 and TRBJ1-6, with D perhaps matching TRBD1 (5 bases). Germline CDR1 reads MNHNY; CDR2 reads SVGAGI (reference sequence). CDR3 length equals 14 residues. V lost 9 bases and J lost 8, with 17 bases in between. The chain's CDR3 is CASSEGVGDSPLHF. CDR3 nucleotides: TGTGCCAGTTCGGAAGGGGTTGGTGATTCACCCCTCCACTTT.

V is TRBV14 and J is TRBJ2-1; the D is unclear. Germline V gene data show CDR1 as SGHDN and CDR2 as FVKESK. V was shortened by 2 bases and J by 7 bases, with 9 bases between the two germline ends. The CDR3 is 13 residues long. CDR3: CASSQRWINEQFF. Here the CDR3 DNA reads TGTGCCAGCAGCCAAAGGTGGATTAATGAGCAGTTCTTC.

The rearrangement links TRBV11-1 to TRBJ2-7; D perhaps matches TRBD1 (6 bases). There are 12 residues in the CDR3. The germline V gene has CDR1 SGHAT and CDR2 FQDESV (reference sequence). The germline V and J ends were trimmed by 5 bases and 9 bases, with 14 bases remaining between them. In DNA, the CDR3 is TGTGCCAGCAGCCCACAGGGACGTGGGCAGTACTTC. It translates to CASSPQGRGQYF. Drawing the rest from reference TRBV11-1 and TRBJ2-7, the complete variable domain is EAEVAQSPRYKITEKSQAVAFWCDPISGHATLYWYRQILGQGPELLVQFQDESVVDDSQLPKDRFSAERLKGVDSTLKIQPAELGDSAMYLCASSPQGRGQYFGPGTRLTVT.

The chain carries TRBV5-1 and TRBJ1-4; no clear D gene. From germline, CDR1 is SGHRS and CDR2 YFSETQ. Between the trimmed V and J ends, which lost 4 bases and 7 bases, there was a span of 17 bases. The CDR3 contains 15 residues. CDR3: CASSPTTPPREKLFF. CDR3 in DNA: TGCGCCAGCAGCCCTACGACACCGCCTCGTGAAAAACTGTTTTTT.

The chain employs TRBV7-2 and TRBJ2-1; D gene unclear. V dropped 3 bases and J dropped 4 bases, with 7 bases sitting between them. The CDR3 contains 13 residues. The germline CDR1 and CDR2 sequences are SGHTA and FQGNSA. CDR3 amino acids: CASSFSRYNEQFF. In DNA, the CDR3 is TGTGCCAGCAGCTTCTCGCGGTACAATGAGCAGTTCTTC. Looking up the rest from reference TRBV7-2 and TRBJ2-1 gives the full variable domain: GAGVSQSPSNKVTEKGKDVELRCDPISGHTALYWYRQSLGQGLEFLIYFQGNSAPDKSGLPSDRFSAERTGGSVSTLTIQRTQQEDSAVYLCASSFSRYNEQFFGPGTRLTVL.

The gene calls are TRBV29-1 and TRBJ2-7; 8 nucleotides match TRBD1. The CDR3 is made up of 11 amino acids. The germline V gene encodes CDR1 SQVTM and CDR2 ANQGSEA. The junction had 4 bases not matched to a gene; V was cut back by 5 bases and J by 7 bases. The CDR3 region has the DNA TGCAGCGTTCGACAGGGGAGAGAGCAGTACTTC. This encodes CSVRQGREQYF.

This chain connects TRBV2 to TRBJ1-5; 8 bases are shared with TRBD1. The CDR3 runs to 14 residues. V gave up 6 bases and J gave up 5 bases; unmatched junction bases: 6. Germline values: CDR1 SNHLY, CDR2 FYNNEI. This chain's CDR3 is CASRKGQGHQPQHF. CDR3 sequence (DNA): TGTGCCAGCAGGAAAGGACAGGGTCATCAGCCCCAGCATTTT.

The count of this clone is one. The chain employs TRBV28 and TRBJ1-5; D may be TRBD1 (5 bases). From germline, CDR1 is MDHEN and CDR2 SYDVKM. The germline V and J ends were trimmed by 3 bases and 0 bases, with 15 bases remaining between them. The CDR3 is 17 amino acids. The CDR3 here is CASSLGDGSYSNQPQHF. The CDR3, as DNA: TGTGCCAGCAGTTTGGGGGACGGAAGCTATAGCAATCAGCCCCAGCATTTT.

This clone was observed once. The rearrangement links TRBV19 to TRBJ1-1; TRBD1 matches 7 bases. CDR1 and CDR2 (germline): LNHDA, SQIVND (reference sequence). V shed 7 bases and J 3 bases; nucleotides not matched to a gene: 8. This CDR3 comprises 14 residues. Written as DNA, the CDR3 is TGTGCCAGTATCCCGACAGGGAGGCACACTGAAGCTTTCTTT. Protein product: CASIPTGRHTEAFF. Complete variable domain (other parts from reference TRBV19 and TRBJ1-1): DGGITQSPKYLFRKEGQNVTLSCEQNLNHDAMYWYRQDPGQGLRLIYYSQIVNDFQKGDIAEGYSVSREKKESFPLTVTSAQKNPTAFYLCASIPTGRHTEAFFGQGTRLTVV.

The chain couples TRBV5-4 to TRBJ2-7, with D possibly being TRBD2 (6 bases). Trimming left V 0 bases short and J 4 bases short, with 14 bases between. The CDR3 runs to 15 residues. Germline CDR1 reads SGHNT; CDR2 reads YYREEE (reference sequence). CDR3 loop: CASSLGGSGTYEQYF. The CDR3 nucleotides are TGTGCCAGCAGCTTGGGAGGGAGTGGGACTTACGAGCAGTACTTC.

J is TRBJ2-1 and V is TRBV19, with 9 bases fitting TRBD2. V shed 3 bases, J shed 7 bases, and the junction held 7 bases outside the gene matches. Germline V CDR1 and CDR2: LNHDA, SQIVND (reference sequence). The CDR3 contains 15 residues. CDR3 coding DNA: TGTGCCAGTAGTATCGGCGGGAGGGACCTTAATGAGCAGTTCTTC. Protein: CASSIGGRDLNEQFF.

The V gene is TRBV27, the J gene TRBJ2-2; 7 bases line up with TRBD2. This CDR3 has 17 residues. With V trimmed by 3 bases and J by 6 bases, 13 bases remained unmatched. Per the germline V gene, CDR1 is MNHEY and CDR2 is SMNVEV (reference sequence). DNA of the CDR3: TGTGCCAGCAGTTTCCGTTGGGGAGCGGGATTCGCCGGGGAGCTGTTTTTT. Translating it yields CASSFRWGAGFAGELFF.

The chain has TRBV18 and TRBJ2-2, with D possibly matching TRBD2 (6 bases). CDR1 and CDR2 from the germline V gene are KGHSH and LQKENI. This CDR3 is built from 17 residues. Trimming removed 6 bases from V and 0 bases from J, with 17 bases in between. The CDR3 bases are TGTGCCAGCTCCCCCTTTTGGACTACCACGAACACCGGGGAGCTGTTTTTT. Protein product: CASSPFWTTTNTGELFF.

The DNA of the CDR3 is TGCGCCAGCAGCCAAGATCTGGGACTAGCGGCCTACAATGAGCAGTTCTTC. Its protein product is CASSQDLGLAAYNEQFF. The rearrangement joins TRBV4-3 to TRBJ2-1; 11 bases line up with TRBD2. The CDR3 is 17 amino acids. V trimming: 0 bases; J trimming: 2 bases; junction bases outside the gene matches: 3. Germline V gene sequence: CDR1 LGHNA, CDR2 YSLEER.

The chain recombines TRBV9 with TRBJ1-5; D unresolved. Per the germline V gene, CDR1 is SGDLS and CDR2 is YYNGEE. The CDR3 sequence is 15 residues long. With 0 bases removed from V and 7 bases from J, the gap between germline ends came to 14 bases. CDR3: CASSVDGRTGQPQHF. The CDR3, as DNA: TGTGCCAGCAGCGTAGATGGGAGGACGGGGCAGCCCCAGCATTTT.

This clone appeared a single time. The rearrangement links TRBV6-5 to TRBJ2-3, with D tentatively TRBD1 (5 bases). The V and J ends lost 0 bases and 4 bases respectively, with 5 bases between them. CDR3 length: 13 residues. Germline-derived CDR1 and CDR2 are MNHEY and SVGAGI. The CDR3 DNA follows: TGTGCCAGCAGTTACTCAGGGGCAGATACGCAGTATTTT. This translates into CASSYSGADTQYF.